This T cell receptor beta chain emerged from a study of OX40 agonist ivuxolimab in advanced cancers. Whole-study results and caveats: At doses 0.1 to 3.0 mg/kg, CD4+ and CD8+ clones expanded. Also showing low normalized T-cell clonal expansion were some of the nonresponders.

This clone was detected only once. Antigen specificity is unknown. Measured with immunoSEQ multiplex PCR; TCRdb has only the in-frame clones, and not every one. The data hold around 35,000 clones, with about 90% observed a single time. CDR3 length: 15 residues. Germline CDR1 and CDR2: MNHEY and SMNVEV (reference sequence). The V end lost 6 bases, the J end lost 3 bases, and 15 bases lay between the germline ends. The V call is TRBV27, the J call TRBJ2-1; no definite D call. The input for sequencing was CD4+ or CD8+ T cells sorted from blood, taken in a trial of the OX40 agonist ivuxolimab. The receptor was derived from an adult with an advanced solid tumor such as melanoma, head and neck, liver or kidney cancer. Here the CDR3 DNA reads TGTGCCAGCAGCGTTTATTTCCCTGTCTACAATGAGCAGTTCTTC. Translation: CASSVYFPVYNEQFF.